This T cell receptor beta chain was sequenced during a study of CXCR4 blockade with PD-1 therapy in pancreatic cancer (dated by TCRdb to 2018 to 2020). Background on the whole study: Multiplex immunohistochemistry and TCRbeta immunosequencing of resected pancreatic ductal adenocarcinoma were combined in the study with ex vivo slice culture in which PD-1 and CXCR4 blockade were tested. To assess intratumoral heterogeneity, two geographically distinct regions from each of over 5 tumors were TCR-sequenced. Study-wide findings and limitations: Amino acid clone frequency correlated strongly with the number of distinct nucleotide rearrangements encoding it, suggesting convergent selection by common tumor antigens. Because only TCRbeta chains were sequenced, true antigen-specificity overlap of convergent dominant clones was left unconfirmed pending paired alpha-beta single-cell sequencing. Tumors showed clonal expansion, with mean productive clonality about 0.14 versus 0.05 in healthy blood, but clonality did not correlate with survival.

Extracted DNA was used for immunosequencing of TCRbeta CDR3 regions with the immunoSEQ Assay at Adaptive Biotechnologies. The study's own analysis went as follows. To quantify the absolute abundance of each unique TCRbeta CDR3, sequences were collapsed and filtered. Clonality was defined as 1 minus Pielou's evenness, computed on productive in-frame rearrangements only. For regional overlap, the top 100 nucleotide rearrangements were followed across paired samples, and the Morisita index was used to compare paired samples against unrelated samples. The immunoSEQ Rearrangement Details tool was used to assess convergence of nucleotide rearrangements onto identical amino acid sequences. TCRdb took over this immuneACCESS table, retaining in-frame rearrangements with V and J assigned. Such tables are incomplete; in checked studies, under half of the missing clones stem from an unresolved V gene, and the remainder is unexplained. Clone size and V and J calls were adopted from that table, with D and trimming inferred from the DNA. This sample holds approximately 5,200 clones; almost 50% were observed only once. The top ten clones comprise roughly 8% of the sample.

The CDR3 runs 11 amino acids, cysteine and phenylalanine included. Of the read, only the CDR3 DNA is kept; its 33 bases are in frame from base 1. Via the germline V gene (reference sequence), CDR1 is GTSNPN and CDR2 SVGIG. Trimming costs V 0 bases and J 13 bases, and their ends lie 9 bases apart. Note on this clone: What this receptor recognizes is not known. It has no much larger one-base neighbor in the sample; base qualities were not kept.

The archived tumor blocks came from patients who had not received neoadjuvant therapy before resection. For the preserved-tissue arm, the study drew on more than 29 surgical resection samples taken from 24 pancreatic ductal adenocarcinoma patients who had not been treated previously. DNA for the resection arm was extracted from ten 5-micron curls of FFPE tumor lying next to the multiplex immunohistochemistry slide. The chain is made from TRBV30 and TRBJ1-4; no D gene call is confident. Sequenced input: tumor tissue. This receptor was taken from a human donor with pancreatic ductal adenocarcinoma. This receptor carries the CDR3 CAWSVGTALFF. The base sequence is TGTGCCTGGAGTGTTGGCACAGCACTGTTTTTT.